This TCR beta chain was retrieved from a study of identical twins. Whole-study results and caveats: Excess sharing by twins proved weaker in beta out-of-frame sequences. Interpretation of the results relied on cross-sectional statistical analysis and not on following the same donors.

This CDR3 comprises 15 residues. Germline V gives CDR1 SNHLY, CDR2 FYNNEI. V was trimmed by 5 bases and J by 1 base, leaving 14 bases between them. Only healthy Caucasians were included as donors. TCRdb recomputed calls from the 5' RACE reads with MiXCR, one row per CDR3 protein. The sample consists of 250,000 to 300,000 distinct CDR3 sequences, 6.5% to 9.5% of them appearing once. In regard to this clonotype: As yet, its antigen is unknown.

This same sample was also taken into another study, of yellow fever vaccine responses in identical twins.

This clonotype originated in a woman in her late teens or twenties in good health. The chain uses TRBV2 and TRBJ2-5; weak D call: TRBD1 (5 bases). Sample: CD8+ T cells sorted from blood. In DNA, the CDR3 is TGTGCCAGCAGTAGAAAGGACATACCCCAAGAGACCCAGTACTTC. It encodes CASSRKDIPQETQYF. Together with reference TRBV2 and TRBJ2-5, the CDR3 gives the full variable domain: EPEVTQTPSHQVTQMGQEVILRCVPISNHLYFYWYRQILGQKVEFLVSFYNNEISEKSEIFDDQFSVERPDGSNFTLKIRSTKLEDSAMYFCASSRKDIPQETQYFGPGTRLLVL.